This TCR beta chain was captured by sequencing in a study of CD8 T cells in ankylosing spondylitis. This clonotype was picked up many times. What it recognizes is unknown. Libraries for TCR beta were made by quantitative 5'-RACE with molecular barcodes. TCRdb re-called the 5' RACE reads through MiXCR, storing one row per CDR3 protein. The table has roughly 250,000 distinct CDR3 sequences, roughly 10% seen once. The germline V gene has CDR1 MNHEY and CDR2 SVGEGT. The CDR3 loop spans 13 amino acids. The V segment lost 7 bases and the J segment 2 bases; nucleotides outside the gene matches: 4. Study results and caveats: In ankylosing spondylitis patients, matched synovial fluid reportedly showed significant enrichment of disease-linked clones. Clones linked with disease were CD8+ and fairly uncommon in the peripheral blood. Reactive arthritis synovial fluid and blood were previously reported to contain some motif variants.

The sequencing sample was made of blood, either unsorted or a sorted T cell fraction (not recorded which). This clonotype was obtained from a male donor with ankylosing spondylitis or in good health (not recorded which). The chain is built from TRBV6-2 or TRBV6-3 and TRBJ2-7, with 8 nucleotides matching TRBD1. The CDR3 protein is CASKQGETYEQYF. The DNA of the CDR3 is TGTGCCAGCAAACAGGGGGAAACCTACGAGCAGTACTTC.